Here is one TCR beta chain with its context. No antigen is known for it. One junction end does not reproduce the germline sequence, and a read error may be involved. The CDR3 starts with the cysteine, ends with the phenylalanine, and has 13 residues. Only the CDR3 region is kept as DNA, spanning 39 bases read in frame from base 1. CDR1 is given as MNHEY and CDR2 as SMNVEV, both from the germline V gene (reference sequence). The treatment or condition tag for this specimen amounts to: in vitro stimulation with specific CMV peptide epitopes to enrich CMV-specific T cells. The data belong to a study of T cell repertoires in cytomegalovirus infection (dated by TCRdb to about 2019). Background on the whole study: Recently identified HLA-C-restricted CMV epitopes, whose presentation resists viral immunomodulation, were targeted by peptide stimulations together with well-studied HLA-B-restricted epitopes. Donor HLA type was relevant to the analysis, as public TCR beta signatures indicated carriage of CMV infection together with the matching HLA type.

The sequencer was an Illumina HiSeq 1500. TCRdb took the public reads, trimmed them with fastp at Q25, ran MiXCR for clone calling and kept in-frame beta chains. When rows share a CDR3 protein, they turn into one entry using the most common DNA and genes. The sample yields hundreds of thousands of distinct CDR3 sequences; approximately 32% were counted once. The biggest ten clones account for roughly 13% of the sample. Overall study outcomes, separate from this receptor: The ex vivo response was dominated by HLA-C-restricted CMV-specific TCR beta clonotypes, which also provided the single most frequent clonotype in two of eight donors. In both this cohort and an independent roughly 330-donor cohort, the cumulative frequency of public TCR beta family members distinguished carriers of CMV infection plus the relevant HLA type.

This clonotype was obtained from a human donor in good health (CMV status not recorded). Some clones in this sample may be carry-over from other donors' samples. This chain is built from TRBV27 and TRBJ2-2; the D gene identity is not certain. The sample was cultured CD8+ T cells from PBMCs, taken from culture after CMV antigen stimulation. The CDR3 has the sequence CANSTPGHGELFF. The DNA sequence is TGTGCCAACAGTACCCCCGGGCACGGGGAGCTGTTTTTT.